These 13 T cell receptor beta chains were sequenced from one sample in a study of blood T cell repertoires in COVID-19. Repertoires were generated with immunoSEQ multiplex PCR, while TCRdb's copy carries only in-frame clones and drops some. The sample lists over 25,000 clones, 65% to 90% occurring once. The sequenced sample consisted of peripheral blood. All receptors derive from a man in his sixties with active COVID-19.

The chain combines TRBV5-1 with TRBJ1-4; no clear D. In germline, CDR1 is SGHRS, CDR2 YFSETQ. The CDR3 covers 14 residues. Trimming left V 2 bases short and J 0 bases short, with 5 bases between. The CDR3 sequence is CASSLQPTNEKLFF. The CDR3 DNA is TGCGCCAGCAGCTTACAGCCAACTAATGAAAAACTGTTTTTT.

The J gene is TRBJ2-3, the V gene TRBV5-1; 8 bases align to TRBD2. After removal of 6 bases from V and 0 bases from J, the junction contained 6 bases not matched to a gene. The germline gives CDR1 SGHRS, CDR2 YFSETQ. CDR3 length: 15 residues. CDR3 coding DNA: TGCGCCAGCACGGATCGCGGGGGGAGCACAGATACGCAGTATTTT. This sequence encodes CASTDRGGSTDTQYF.

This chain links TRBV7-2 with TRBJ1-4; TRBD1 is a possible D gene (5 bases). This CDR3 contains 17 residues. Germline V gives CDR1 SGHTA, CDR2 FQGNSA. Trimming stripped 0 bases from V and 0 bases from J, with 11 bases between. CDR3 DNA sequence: TGTGCCAGCAGCTTAGCCGTCTTGACAGCAACTAATGAAAAACTGTTTTTT. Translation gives CASSLAVLTATNEKLFF. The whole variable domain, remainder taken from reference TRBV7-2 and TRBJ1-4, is GAGVSQSPSNKVTEKGKDVELRCDPISGHTALYWYRQSLGQGLEFLIYFQGNSAPDKSGLPSDRFSAERTGGSVSTLTIQRTQQEDSAVYLCASSLAVLTATNEKLFFGSGTQLSVL.

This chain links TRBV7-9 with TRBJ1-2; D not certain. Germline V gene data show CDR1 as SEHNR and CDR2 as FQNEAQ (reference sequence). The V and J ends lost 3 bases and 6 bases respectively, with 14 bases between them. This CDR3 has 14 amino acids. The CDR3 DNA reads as TGTGCCAGCAGCTTTCAGACTCCTCGGGATGGCTACACCTTC. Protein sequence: CASSFQTPRDGYTF.

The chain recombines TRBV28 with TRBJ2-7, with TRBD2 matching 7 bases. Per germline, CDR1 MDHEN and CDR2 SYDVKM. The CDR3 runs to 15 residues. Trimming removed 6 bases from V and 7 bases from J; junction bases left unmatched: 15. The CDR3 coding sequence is TGTGCCAGCAGACCCTCTGCGGGAGTCATGAGGGAGCAGTACTTC. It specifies CASRPSAGVMREQYF.

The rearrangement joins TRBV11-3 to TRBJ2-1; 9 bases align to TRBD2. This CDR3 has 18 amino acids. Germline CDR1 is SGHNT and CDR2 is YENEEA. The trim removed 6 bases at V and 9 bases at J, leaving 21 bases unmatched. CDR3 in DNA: TGTGCCAGCAGTCCCCCCCCAGGCGCGGGAGGGCCGAGGGGTGAGCAGTTCTTC. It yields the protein CASSPPPGAGGPRGEQFF.

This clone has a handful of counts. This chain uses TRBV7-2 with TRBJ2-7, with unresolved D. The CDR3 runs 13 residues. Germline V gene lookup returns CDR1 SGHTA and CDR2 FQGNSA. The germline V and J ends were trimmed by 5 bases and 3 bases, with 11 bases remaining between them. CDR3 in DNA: TGTGCCAGCAGCCCTCGAAGAGGCTACGAGCAGTACTTC. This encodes CASSPRRGYEQYF.

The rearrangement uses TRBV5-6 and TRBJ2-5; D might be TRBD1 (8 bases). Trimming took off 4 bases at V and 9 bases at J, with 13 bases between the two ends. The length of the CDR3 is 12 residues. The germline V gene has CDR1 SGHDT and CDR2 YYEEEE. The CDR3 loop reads CASSRTGRAQYF. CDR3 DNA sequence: TGTGCCAGCAGCAGGACAGGGAGGGCCCAGTACTTC.

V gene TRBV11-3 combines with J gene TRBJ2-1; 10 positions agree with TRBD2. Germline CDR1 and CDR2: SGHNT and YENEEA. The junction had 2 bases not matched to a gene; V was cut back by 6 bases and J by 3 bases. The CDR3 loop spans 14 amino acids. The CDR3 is CASRLAGIYNEQFF. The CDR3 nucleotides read TGTGCCAGCAGACTAGCGGGAATCTACAATGAGCAGTTCTTC.

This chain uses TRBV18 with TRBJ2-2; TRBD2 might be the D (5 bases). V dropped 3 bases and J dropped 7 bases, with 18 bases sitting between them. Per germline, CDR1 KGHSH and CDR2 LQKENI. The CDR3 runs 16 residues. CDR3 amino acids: CASSPPGSRPIGELFF. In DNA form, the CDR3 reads TGTGCCAGCTCACCCCCGGGGAGCAGGCCCATCGGGGAGCTGTTTTTT. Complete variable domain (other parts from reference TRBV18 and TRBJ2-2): NAGVMQNPRHLVRRRGQEARLRCSPMKGHSHVYWYRQLPEEGLKFMVYLQKENIIDESGMPKERFSAEFPKEGPSILRIQQVVRGDSAAYFCASSPPGSRPIGELFFGEGSRLTVL.

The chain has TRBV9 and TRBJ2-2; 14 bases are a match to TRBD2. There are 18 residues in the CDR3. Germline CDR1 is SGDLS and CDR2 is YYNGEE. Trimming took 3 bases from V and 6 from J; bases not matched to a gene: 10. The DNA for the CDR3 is TGTGCCAGCAGCGCGGGGACTAGCGGGAGATATCGAGCCGGGGAGCTGTTTTTT. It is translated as CASSAGTSGRYRAGELFF. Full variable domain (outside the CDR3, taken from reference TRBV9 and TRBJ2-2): DSGVTQTPKHLITATGQRVTLRCSPRSGDLSVYWYQQSLDQGLQFLIQYYNGEERAKGNILERFSAQQFPDLHSELNLSSLELGDSALYFCASSAGTSGRYRAGELFFGEGSRLTVL.

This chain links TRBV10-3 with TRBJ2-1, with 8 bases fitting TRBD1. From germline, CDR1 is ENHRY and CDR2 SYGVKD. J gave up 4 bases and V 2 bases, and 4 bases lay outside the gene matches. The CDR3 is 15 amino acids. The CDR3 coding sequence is TGTGCCATCAGTGAGGACAGGGGTTTGTACAATGAGCAGTTCTTC. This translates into CAISEDRGLYNEQFF.

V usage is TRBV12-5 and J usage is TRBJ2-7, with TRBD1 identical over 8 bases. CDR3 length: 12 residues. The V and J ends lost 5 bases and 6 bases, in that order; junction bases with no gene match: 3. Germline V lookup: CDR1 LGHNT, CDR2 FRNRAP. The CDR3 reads CASGPDRGEQYF. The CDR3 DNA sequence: TGTGCTAGTGGTCCCGACAGGGGCGAGCAGTACTTC.